The 32 T cell receptor beta chains below come from one sample, sequenced in a study of blood T cell repertoires in COVID-19. Here immunoSEQ multiplex PCR was the method, and the copy in TCRdb shows in-frame clones only, minus some. The sample consists of fewer than 350,000 clones, 85% to 90% of them appearing once. The sample comprised PBMCs or T cells enriched from blood (not recorded which). Receptors were obtained from a woman aged 60-75 years in a cohort exposed to, infected with or recovered from COVID-19 (not recorded which).

The gene calls are TRBV10-2 and TRBJ2-1, with D perhaps TRBD1 (6 bases). Trimming cost V 8 bases and J 8 bases, with 16 bases left between them. CDR3 length: 13 residues. The germline V gene encodes CDR1 WSHSY and CDR2 SAAADI. Here the CDR3 DNA reads TGCGCCAGCTCTGGACAGTTTAACTATGAGCAGTTCTTC. Encoded protein: CASSGQFNYEQFF.

V is TRBV6-5 and J is TRBJ1-5; 12 bases fit TRBD1. CDR1 is MNHEY, CDR2 SVGAGI, per germline. The CDR3 spans 16 residues. V trimming: 2 bases; J trimming: 7 bases; junction bases outside the gene matches: 6. The DNA for the CDR3 is TGTGCCAGCAGTTACGCCGGGACAGGGGGCGGCCAGCCCCAGCATTTT. Translated, it gives CASSYAGTGGGQPQHF.

The V gene is TRBV19, the J gene TRBJ1-3; D possibly corresponds to TRBD1 (5 bases). The ends were cut back, 4 bases at V and 8 bases at J, with 15 bases in the middle. There are 14 residues in the CDR3. Germline-derived CDR1 and CDR2 are LNHDA and SQIVND (reference sequence). The CDR3 coding sequence is TGTGCCAGTAGTAACCAGGGTTCATCGGACACCATATATTTT. Amino acids: CASSNQGSSDTIYF.

This chain joins TRBV7-6 and TRBJ1-4, with no clear D. CDR3 length equals 14 residues. V lost 1 base and J 2 bases, leaving 5 bases between the germline ends. Germline CDR1 SGHVS, CDR2 FNYEAQ. The CDR3 sequence: CASSLGATNEKLFF. DNA of the CDR3: TGTGCCAGCAGCTTAGGGGCCACTAATGAAAAACTGTTTTTT.

The chain is built from TRBV2 and TRBJ2-2; a weak D match, TRBD2 (6 bases). Between the trimmed V and J ends, which lost 7 bases and 2 bases, there was a span of 11 bases. Per the germline V gene, CDR1 is SNHLY and CDR2 is FYNNEI. The CDR3 is 14 residues long. The CDR3 loop reads CASTLAENTGELFF. As DNA, the CDR3 is TGTGCCAGCACATTAGCGGAAAACACCGGGGAGCTGTTTTTT.

The chain employs TRBV7-8 and TRBJ2-5, with 11 bases aligning to TRBD2. With V trimmed by 2 bases and J by 4 bases, 9 bases remained unmatched. Germline CDR1 SGHVS, CDR2 FQNEAQ. The CDR3 covers 17 residues. CDR3 sequence: CASSLSPGLAAGETQYF. In DNA form, the CDR3 reads TGTGCCAGCAGCTTATCCCCGGGACTAGCGGCTGGAGAGACCCAGTACTTC.

As for this clone: Relative to the germline gene, one junction end is altered; a read error may explain this. The V call is TRBV30, the J call TRBJ2-1, with D perhaps matching TRBD2 (6 bases). The V gene's germline CDR1 is GTSNPN and CDR2 SVGIG (reference sequence). The CDR3 covers 12 residues. The CDR3 spells CAWSINSGNRLF. The CDR3 nucleotides read TGTGCCTGGAGTATTAATAGCGGCAACAGGCTCTTC.

The V gene is TRBV28, the J gene TRBJ2-5, with 9 bases aligning to TRBD2. Germline V gene data show CDR1 as MDHEN and CDR2 as SYDVKM. The J segment lost 4 bases and the V segment lost 8 bases, leaving 8 bases of the junction unmatched. The CDR3 covers 14 residues. In DNA, the CDR3 is TGTGCCAGCTCCCAAAAACTAGCGGGAGAGACCCAGTACTTC. Translated, it gives CASSQKLAGETQYF.

The rearrangement links TRBV19 to TRBJ1-1; 8 bases align to TRBD1. Trimming cost V 6 bases and J 0 bases; bases outside gene matches: 3. The germline V gene has CDR1 LNHDA and CDR2 SQIVND (reference sequence). The CDR3 is made up of 14 amino acids. The DNA of the CDR3 is TGTGCCAGTAGGAGGGGACAGGTGAACACTGAAGCTTTCTTT. It is translated as CASRRGQVNTEAFF. The complete variable domain, with remaining parts taken from reference TRBV19 and TRBJ1-1, reads DGGITQSPKYLFRKEGQNVTLSCEQNLNHDAMYWYRQDPGQGLRLIYYSQIVNDFQKGDIAEGYSVSREKKESFPLTVTSAQKNPTAFYLCASRRGQVNTEAFFGQGTRLTVV.

The chain recombines TRBV7-2 with TRBJ2-1; TRBD2 might be the D (6 bases). Germline assignment: CDR1 SGHTA and CDR2 FQGNSA. The CDR3 has 16 residues. The V end lost 5 bases, the J end lost 0 bases, and 14 bases lay between the germline ends. The DNA for the CDR3 is TGTGCCAGCAGCCCTACCGGGACTCGCTCCTACAATGAGCAGTTCTTC. Protein sequence: CASSPTGTRSYNEQFF.

This chain joins TRBV28 and TRBJ2-7; TRBD2 agrees at 7 bases. J lost 6 bases, V lost 5 bases, and 13 bases had no gene match. Germline CDR1 is MDHEN and CDR2 is SYDVKM. The CDR3 sequence is 15 residues long. In DNA form, the CDR3 reads TGTGCCAGCAGTCCCCTAGGTGCGGGAGTGGGCGAGCAGTACTTC. It encodes CASSPLGAGVGEQYF. Using reference TRBV28 and TRBJ2-7 for the parts outside the CDR3, the full variable domain is DVKVTQSSRYLVKRTGEKVFLECVQDMDHENMFWYRQDPGLGLRLIYFSYDVKMKEKGDIPEGYSVSREKKERFSLILESASTNQTSMYLCASSPLGAGVGEQYFGPGTRLTVT.

This clone was seen only a few times. The chain joins TRBV2 to TRBJ2-7; 7 nucleotides align to TRBD2. With 5 bases clipped from V and 7 bases from J, the junction kept 5 bases outside the gene matches. The CDR3 is 12 amino acids. From germline, CDR1 is SNHLY and CDR2 FYNNEI. The CDR3 reads CASSRTSWEQYF. The CDR3 DNA sequence: TGTGCCAGCAGTCGGACTAGTTGGGAGCAGTACTTC.

The chain employs TRBV5-6 and TRBJ2-3; 8 bases are shared with TRBD2. Per the germline V gene, CDR1 is SGHDT and CDR2 is YYEEEE. Trimming cost V 2 bases and J 8 bases; bases outside gene matches: 4. This CDR3 is built from 13 residues. The CDR3 is CASSLAGVATQYF. In DNA, the CDR3 is TGTGCCAGCAGCTTAGCGGGAGTAGCTACGCAGTATTTT.

The chain links TRBV5-1 to TRBJ1-5, with a possible D match to TRBD1 (5 bases). With 0 bases removed from V and 2 bases from J, the gap between germline ends came to 9 bases. Germline V gives CDR1 SGHRS, CDR2 YFSETQ. This CDR3 contains 15 residues. CDR3 region: CASSLAGGGNQPQHF. CDR3 DNA: TGCGCCAGCAGCTTGGCGGGGGGAGGCAATCAGCCCCAGCATTTT.

The CDR3 spells CASSPSRRGQGGNQPQHF. The CDR3, as DNA: TGTGCCAGCTCACCAAGTCGGCGGGGGCAGGGCGGCAATCAGCCCCAGCATTTT. This chain connects TRBV18 to TRBJ1-5, with D perhaps matching TRBD1 (6 bases). Trimming removed 2 bases from V and 2 bases from J, with 19 bases in between. Germline CDR1 and CDR2: KGHSH and LQKENI. This CDR3 has 18 amino acids.

The chain links TRBV6-5 to TRBJ2-2; TRBD1 might be the D (7 bases). CDR1 MNHEY and CDR2 SVGAGI come from the germline V gene. The CDR3 is 15 amino acids. V was clipped by 7 bases and J by 4 bases, with 16 bases between them. The CDR3 DNA follows: TGTGCCAGCAAGGGGAATCAGGGGGGCACCGGGGAGCTGTTTTTT. Residues: CASKGNQGGTGELFF.

The table lists this clone with a count of one. V gene TRBV9 combines with J gene TRBJ2-7; D not certain. This CDR3 comprises 15 residues. Germline CDR1 SGDLS, CDR2 YYNGEE. Trimming removed 4 bases at V and 0 bases at J, with 14 bases between. CDR3 sequence (DNA): TGTGCCAGCAGCCCCACACCGTCCTCCTCCTACGAGCAGTACTTC. Translated, it gives CASSPTPSSSYEQYF.

The sample holds one count of this clone. V gene TRBV19 combines with J gene TRBJ2-3; D is unresolved. The CDR3 contains 15 residues. The germline CDR1 and CDR2 sequences are LNHDA and SQIVND (reference sequence). V shed 5 bases and J shed 1 base, with 13 bases lying between them. CDR3 sequence reads: CASSPQVLGTDTQYF. Written as DNA, the CDR3 is TGTGCCAGTAGTCCCCAGGTCCTTGGCACAGATACGCAGTATTTT.

This chain joins TRBV11-3 and TRBJ2-2, with D hard to call. The germline gives CDR1 SGHNT, CDR2 YENEEA. The CDR3 length is 14 residues. Deletions cut 3 bases from V and 8 bases from J, with 13 bases between. For the CDR3, the DNA is TGTGCCAGCAGCTTCCTACCGGCCGGGGGGGAGCTGTTTTTT. Its translation: CASSFLPAGGELFF.

The chain combines TRBV2 with TRBJ1-5; 7 bases fit TRBD1. CDR1 and CDR2 (germline): SNHLY, FYNNEI. The length of the CDR3 is 14 residues. The junction had 4 bases not matched to a gene; V was cut back by 5 bases and J by 3 bases. The CDR3 loop reads CASSPDRDNQPQHF. CDR3 nucleotides: TGTGCCAGCAGTCCCGACAGGGACAATCAGCCCCAGCATTTT.

The CDR3 DNA is TGTGCCAGCAGCGCCAAAGGTTCCAGGGGCAATTCACCCCTCCACTTT. Translating it yields CASSAKGSRGNSPLHF. The rearrangement uses TRBV7-8 and TRBJ1-6, with a tentative D call TRBD1 (6 bases). Germline lookup yields CDR1 SGHVS and CDR2 FQNEAQ. CDR3 length equals 16 residues. The V end was cut by 5 bases, the J end by 7 bases, with 18 bases between.

The J gene is TRBJ1-5, the V gene TRBV18; TRBD1 is a possible D gene (6 bases). The CDR3 runs 14 residues. Per the germline V gene, CDR1 is KGHSH and CDR2 is LQKENI. V was trimmed by 0 bases and J by 6 bases, leaving 9 bases between them. CDR3 sequence reads: CASSPPGALQPQHF. In DNA, the CDR3 is TGTGCCAGCTCACCACCGGGGGCCCTTCAGCCCCAGCATTTT.

The chain couples TRBV19 to TRBJ2-5; D unresolved. This CDR3 has 14 amino acids. Germline V gene lookup returns CDR1 LNHDA and CDR2 SQIVND (reference sequence). Trimming shortened V by 3 bases and J by 5 bases, and 13 bases separated the two germline ends. CDR3 sequence: CASSIVPPGETQYF. The CDR3 DNA is TGTGCCAGTAGTATCGTGCCCCCCGGGGAGACCCAGTACTTC.

V gene TRBV3-1 (or the pseudogene TRBV3-2) combines with J gene TRBJ1-2; weak D call: TRBD1 (6 bases). Trimming stripped 8 bases from V and 8 bases from J, with 15 bases between. Germline lookup yields CDR1 LGHDT and CDR2 YNNKEL (reference sequence). The CDR3 is 12 residues long. CDR3 amino acids: CASAQGLRGYTF. The CDR3 DNA sequence: TGTGCCAGCGCACAGGGCTTAAGGGGCTACACCTTC.

The chain joins TRBV5-1 to TRBJ1-4; no clear D gene. Trimming pared 0 bases from V and 0 bases from J, leaving 6 bases between. The CDR3 sequence is 15 residues long. The germline V gene has CDR1 SGHRS and CDR2 YFSETQ. Here the CDR3 DNA reads TGCGCCAGCAGCTTGGGGAGGGCAACTAATGAAAAACTGTTTTTT. Residues: CASSLGRATNEKLFF.

The V gene is TRBV18, the J gene TRBJ1-5, with TRBD1 as a possible D gene (5 bases). The germline V and J ends were trimmed by 1 base and 4 bases, with 8 bases remaining between them. CDR1 is KGHSH and CDR2 is LQKENI in the germline V gene. The CDR3 runs 14 residues. CDR3 coding DNA: TGTGCCAGCTCACCACAGGGGAAAAATCAGCCCCAGCATTTT. Translated: CASSPQGKNQPQHF.

This chain links TRBV6-2 or TRBV6-3 with TRBJ2-1; TRBD1 matches 10 bases. CDR3 length: 15 amino acids. Germline CDR1 is MNHEY and CDR2 is SVGEGT. The V gene end was trimmed by 5 bases and the J gene end by 4 bases; junction bases not matched to a gene: 5. DNA of the CDR3: TGTGCCAGCAGTGGGGGGGACAGGGGATACAATGAGCAGTTCTTC. It is translated as CASSGGDRGYNEQFF.

The rearrangement joins TRBV4-3 to TRBJ1-2; 8 bases map to TRBD1. The CDR3 has 16 residues. The V gene's germline CDR1 is LGHNA and CDR2 YSLEER. Trimming at V came to 0 bases and at J to 4 bases, leaving 7 bases not matched to a gene. Written as DNA, the CDR3 is TGCGCCAGCAGCCAAGATCGACAGGGGCGATTCTATGGCTACACCTTC. Amino acid sequence: CASSQDRQGRFYGYTF.

The CDR3 nucleotides are TGTGCCAGCAGTTTACTGGGGGGGGGCAATCAGCCCCAGCATTTT. This sequence encodes CASSLLGGGNQPQHF. This rearrangement joins TRBV28 to TRBJ1-5, with D possibly TRBD1 on 5 matching bases. Between the trimmed V and J ends, which lost 2 bases and 2 bases, there was a span of 10 bases. This CDR3 has 15 residues. In germline, CDR1 is MDHEN, CDR2 SYDVKM.

The chain couples TRBV28 to TRBJ2-7, with D possibly being TRBD1 (5 bases). Trimming pared 6 bases from V and 3 bases from J, leaving 15 bases between. Germline CDR1 reads MDHEN; CDR2 reads SYDVKM. This CDR3 spans 14 amino acids. The CDR3 spells CASSLVQGFYEQYF. In nucleotides, the CDR3 is TGTGCCAGCAGCCTTGTGCAGGGTTTCTACGAGCAGTACTTC. Filled out from reference TRBV28 and TRBJ2-7, the complete variable domain reads DVKVTQSSRYLVKRTGEKVFLECVQDMDHENMFWYRQDPGLGLRLIYFSYDVKMKEKGDIPEGYSVSREKKERFSLILESASTNQTSMYLCASSLVQGFYEQYFGPGTRLTVT.

This clone occurred many times. J is TRBJ2-7 and V is TRBV7-8; TRBD2 agrees at 7 bases. CDR1 is SGHVS and CDR2 is FQNEAQ in the germline V gene. With 5 bases clipped from V and 4 bases from J, the junction kept 20 bases outside the gene matches. This CDR3 has 18 amino acids. The CDR3 here is CASSPRTSLGRESYEQYF. The CDR3 region has the DNA TGTGCCAGCAGCCCAAGGACGTCCTTGGGGCGGGAGTCTTACGAGCAGTACTTC. The variable domain in full, completed from reference TRBV7-8 and TRBJ2-7, reads GAGVSQSPRYKVAKRGQDVALRCDPISGHVSLFWYQQALGQGPEFLTYFQNEAQLDKSGLPSDRFFAERPEGSVSTLKIQRTQQEDSAVYLCASSPRTSLGRESYEQYFGPGTRLTVT.

V gene TRBV2 combines with J gene TRBJ2-7; TRBD2 aligns across 9 bases. V lost 8 bases, J lost 3 bases, and 5 bases stayed unmatched. The CDR3 extends over 13 amino acids. Germline lookup yields CDR1 SNHLY and CDR2 FYNNEI. The CDR3 bases are TGTGCCAGCGAGCGGGAGGAAGGCTACGAGCAGTACTTC. As protein: CASEREEGYEQYF.